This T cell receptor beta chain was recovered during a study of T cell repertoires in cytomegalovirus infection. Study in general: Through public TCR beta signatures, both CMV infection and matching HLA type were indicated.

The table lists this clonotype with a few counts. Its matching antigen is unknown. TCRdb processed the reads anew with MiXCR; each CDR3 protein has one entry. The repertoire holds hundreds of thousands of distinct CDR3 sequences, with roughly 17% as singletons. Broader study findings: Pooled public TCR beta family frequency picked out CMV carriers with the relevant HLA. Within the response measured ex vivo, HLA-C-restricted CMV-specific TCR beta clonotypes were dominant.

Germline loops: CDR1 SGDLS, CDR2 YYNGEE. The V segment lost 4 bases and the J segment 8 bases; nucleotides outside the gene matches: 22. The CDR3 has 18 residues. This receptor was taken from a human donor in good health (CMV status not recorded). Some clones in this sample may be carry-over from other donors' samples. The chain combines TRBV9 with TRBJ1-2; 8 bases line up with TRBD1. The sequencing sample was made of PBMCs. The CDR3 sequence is CASSPKGDPGTGFLGYTF. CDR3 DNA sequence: TGTGCCAGCAGCCCCAAAGGGGATCCGGGGACAGGATTTCTCGGCTACACCTTC.